The source of this T cell receptor (beta chain) is a study of T cell repertoires in cytomegalovirus infection (dated by TCRdb to between 2018 and 2021). Looking at the study overall: Alongside well-studied HLA-B-restricted epitopes, the peptide stimulations were aimed at recently identified HLA-C-restricted CMV epitopes, whose presentation resists viral immunomodulation. The HLA type of each donor mattered for the analysis, because public TCR beta signatures pointed to carriage of CMV infection along with the matching HLA type. General findings and caveats noted by the study authors: Cumulative frequency of public TCR beta family members discriminated carriers of CMV infection plus the relevant HLA type in this cohort and an independent 352-donor cohort. The ex vivo response was dominated by HLA-C-restricted CMV-specific TCR beta clonotypes, which also provided the single most frequent clonotype in two of eight donors.

In the paper's terms, the treatment or condition label means: in vitro stimulation with specific CMV peptide epitopes to enrich CMV-specific T cells. The run used an Illumina HiSeq 1500. The raw public reads went through TCRdb reprocessing: fastp at Q25, MiXCR clone calling, in-frame beta chains kept. Entries are consolidated by CDR3 protein sequence, retaining the most common genes and DNA. The sample table shows a few hundred thousand distinct CDR3 sequences, and 40% are seen once. Clones ranked in the top ten supply 48% of the sample. Reading from cysteine to phenylalanine, the CDR3 counts 12 amino acids. Only the CDR3 portion is preserved as DNA: 36 bases, with reading frame beginning at the first base. V and J lose 2 bases and 7 bases, and a span of 6 bases separates them. This clonotype was seen a handful of times. Its binding antigen is unknown. No base quality values were provided; no much bigger clone lies one nucleotide off.

The receptor was derived from a human donor in good health (CMV status not recorded). Some clones in this sample may be carry-over from other donors' samples. In this chain, TRBV12-3 or TRBV12-4 is recombined with TRBJ2-1, with the D gene call left open. Sequenced here: cultured PBMCs, sampled from culture after CMV antigen stimulation. Here is the DNA: TGTGCCAGCAGTTTAATGGGGAATGAGCAGTTCTTC. Protein translation: CASSLMGNEQFF.